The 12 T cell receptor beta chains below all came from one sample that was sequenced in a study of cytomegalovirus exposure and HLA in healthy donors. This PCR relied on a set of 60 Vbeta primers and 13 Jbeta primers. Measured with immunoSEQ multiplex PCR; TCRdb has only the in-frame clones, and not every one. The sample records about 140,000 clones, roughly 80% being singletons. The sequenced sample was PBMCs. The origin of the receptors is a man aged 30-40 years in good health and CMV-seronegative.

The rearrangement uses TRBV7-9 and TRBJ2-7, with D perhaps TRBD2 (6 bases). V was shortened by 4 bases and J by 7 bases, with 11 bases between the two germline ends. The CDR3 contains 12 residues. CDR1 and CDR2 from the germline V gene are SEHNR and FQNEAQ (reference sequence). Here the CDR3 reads CASSSNGGEQYF. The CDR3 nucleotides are TGTGCCAGCAGCTCAAACGGGGGTGAGCAGTACTTC.

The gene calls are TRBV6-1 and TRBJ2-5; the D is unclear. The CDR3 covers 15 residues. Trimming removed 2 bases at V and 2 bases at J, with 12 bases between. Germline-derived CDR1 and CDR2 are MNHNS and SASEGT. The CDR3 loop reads CASSETVARQETQYF. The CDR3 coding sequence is TGTGCCAGCAGTGAAACCGTGGCAAGACAAGAGACCCAGTACTTC.

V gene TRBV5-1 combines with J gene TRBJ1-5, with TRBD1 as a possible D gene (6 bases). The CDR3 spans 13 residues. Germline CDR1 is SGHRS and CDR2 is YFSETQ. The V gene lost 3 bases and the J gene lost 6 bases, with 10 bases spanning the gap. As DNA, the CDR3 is TGCGCCAGCAGCTCAACAGGGAGTCAGCCCCAGCATTTT. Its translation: CASSSTGSQPQHF.

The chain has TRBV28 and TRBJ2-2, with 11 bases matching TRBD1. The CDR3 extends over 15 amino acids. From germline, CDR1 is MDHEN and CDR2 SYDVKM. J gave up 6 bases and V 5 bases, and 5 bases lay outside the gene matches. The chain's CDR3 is CASSGGDRGSGELFF. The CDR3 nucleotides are TGTGCCAGCAGTGGGGGGGACAGGGGGTCCGGGGAGCTGTTTTTT.

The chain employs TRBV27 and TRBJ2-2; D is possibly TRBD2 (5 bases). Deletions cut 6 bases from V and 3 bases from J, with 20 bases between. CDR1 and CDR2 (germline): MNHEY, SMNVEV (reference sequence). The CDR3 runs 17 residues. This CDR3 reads CASRPLRGRADTGELFF. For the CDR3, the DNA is TGTGCCAGCAGACCCCTGCGAGGGCGGGCCGACACCGGGGAGCTGTTTTTT.

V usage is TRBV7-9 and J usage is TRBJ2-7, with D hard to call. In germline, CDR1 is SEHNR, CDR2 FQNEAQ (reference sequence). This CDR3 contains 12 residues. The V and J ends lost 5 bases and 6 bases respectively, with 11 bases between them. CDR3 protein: CASSPQSGEQYF. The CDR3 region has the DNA TGTGCCAGCAGCCCCCAGTCTGGCGAGCAGTACTTC.

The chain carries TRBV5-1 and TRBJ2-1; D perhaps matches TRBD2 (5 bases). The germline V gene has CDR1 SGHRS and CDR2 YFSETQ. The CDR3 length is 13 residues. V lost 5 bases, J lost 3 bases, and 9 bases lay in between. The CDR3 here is CASRPTSYNEQFF. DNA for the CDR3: TGCGCCAGCAGACCTACTAGCTACAATGAGCAGTTCTTC.

The CDR3 protein is CASSPRPPRQGENYGYTF. For the CDR3, the DNA is TGTGCCAGCTCACCTCGGCCACCTAGACAGGGGGAGAACTATGGCTACACCTTC. The J gene is TRBJ1-2, the V gene TRBV18, with TRBD1 matching 9 bases. Unmatched junction bases numbered 13, after V lost 3 bases and J lost 2 bases. The CDR3 runs 18 residues. Germline values: CDR1 KGHSH, CDR2 LQKENI.

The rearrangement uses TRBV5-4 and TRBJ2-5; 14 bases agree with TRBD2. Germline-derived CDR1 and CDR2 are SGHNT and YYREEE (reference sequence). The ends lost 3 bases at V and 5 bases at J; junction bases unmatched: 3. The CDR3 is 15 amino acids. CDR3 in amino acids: CASSSRLAGGETQYF. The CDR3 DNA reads TGTGCCAGCAGCTCTAGACTAGCGGGAGGGGAGACCCAGTACTTC.

This chain's CDR3 is CASSDLGLVGSNTGELFF. CDR3 nucleotides: TGTGCCAGCAGTGATTTGGGGCTAGTGGGGTCGAACACCGGGGAGCTGTTTTTT. The chain employs TRBV2 and TRBJ2-2; possible D gene TRBD1, 5 bases. This CDR3 region has 18 residues. Germline V CDR1 and CDR2: SNHLY, FYNNEI. Between the trimmed V and J ends, which lost 3 bases and 0 bases, there was a span of 17 bases.

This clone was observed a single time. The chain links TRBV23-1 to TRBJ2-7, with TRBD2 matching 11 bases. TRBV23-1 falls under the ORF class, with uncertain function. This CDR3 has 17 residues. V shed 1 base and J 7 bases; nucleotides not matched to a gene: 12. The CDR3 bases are TGCGCCAGCAGTCAATGCGGCCCGACTAGCGGGAAGGGGGAGCAGTACTTC. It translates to CASSQCGPTSGKGEQYF.

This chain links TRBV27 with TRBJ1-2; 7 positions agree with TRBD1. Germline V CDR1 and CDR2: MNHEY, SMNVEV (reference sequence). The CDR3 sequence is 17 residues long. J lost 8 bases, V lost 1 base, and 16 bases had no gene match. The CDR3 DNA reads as TGTGCCAGCAGTTTATGGACAGGTGCTCTCGGGATGCAAGGCTACACCTTC. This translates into CASSLWTGALGMQGYTF.